These 8 T cell receptor beta chains were sequenced from one sample in a study of Ad26.COV2.S vaccination and SARS-CoV-2 variants. Assay used: immunoSEQ multiplex PCR; TCRdb lists only in-frame clones, some missing. The profile covers 400,000 to 450,000 clones, with approximately 92% appearing a single time and 10% to 15% taken by the ten largest. Treatment given: about 20 received Ad26.COV2.S at low or high dose, single or two shots; several received placebo; per-sample allocation not given. Collection of samples fell on day 63 after the first vaccine or placebo injection. This specimen consisted of peripheral blood, obtained in a trial of Ad26.COV2.S vaccine versus placebo. These receptors all come from a person aged 18-65 years who received the Ad26.COV2.S COVID-19 vaccine or a placebo.

This rearrangement joins TRBV11-2 to TRBJ1-2; a weak D match, TRBD1 (5 bases). The CDR3 extends over 15 amino acids. Germline assignment: CDR1 SGHAT and CDR2 FQNNGV. The V gene lost 5 bases and the J gene lost 0 bases, with 13 bases spanning the gap. DNA of the CDR3: TGTGCCAGCAGCCGGGGCCCGCGACCTAACTATGGCTACACCTTC. The encoded protein is CASSRGPRPNYGYTF.

The chain carries TRBV11-2 and TRBJ1-5; D remains ambiguous. CDR1 and CDR2 from the germline V gene are SGHAT and FQNNGV. V gave up 1 base and J gave up 2 bases, with 12 bases separating them. This CDR3 comprises 16 residues. CDR3 in DNA: TGTGCCAGCAGCTTAGGAACCGGGGAGGGCAATCAGCCCCAGCATTTT. Protein product: CASSLGTGEGNQPQHF.

This clone appeared once. This chain uses TRBV24-1 with TRBJ1-1; D is possibly TRBD1 (5 bases). The V end lost 2 bases, the J end lost 8 bases, and 8 bases lay between the germline ends. The length of the CDR3 is 12 residues. The germline CDR1 and CDR2 sequences are KGHDR and SFDVKD. The CDR3 sequence: CATSDWDGEAFF. CDR3 bases: TGTGCCACCAGTGATTGGGACGGCGAAGCTTTCTTT.

The V call is TRBV12-3 or TRBV12-4, the J call TRBJ1-5; no clear D gene. Trimming pared 8 bases from V and 0 bases from J, leaving 8 bases between. The CDR3 runs 13 residues. CDR3 in DNA: TGTGCCAGCCTTAAAGGTAGCAATCAGCCCCAGCATTTT. Translation gives CASLKGSNQPQHF.

The chain combines TRBV28 with TRBJ2-7, with D unresolved. Looked up from germline, CDR1 is MDHEN and CDR2 is SYDVKM. The CDR3 covers 14 residues. Trimming cost V 8 bases and J 0 bases, with 14 bases left between them. In DNA form, the CDR3 reads TGTGCCAGCCGAACCACTGGTACCTCCTACGAGCAGTACTTC. The encoded protein is CASRTTGTSYEQYF.

The gene calls are TRBV13 and TRBJ2-7, with D tentatively TRBD2 (6 bases). V lost 1 base to trimming and J lost 5 bases, with 9 bases between them. The CDR3 is 13 amino acids. The germline V gene encodes CDR1 PRHDT and CDR2 FYEKMQ (reference sequence). The CDR3 nucleotides read TGTGCCAGCAGCTTAGTGCAGCGGGACGAGCAGTACTTC. Amino acids: CASSLVQRDEQYF. Full variable domain (rest looked up from reference TRBV13 and TRBJ2-7): AAGVIQSPRHLIKEKRETATLKCYPIPRHDTVYWYQQGPGQDPQFLISFYEKMQSDKGSIPDRFSAQQFSDYHSELNMSSLELGDSALYFCASSLVQRDEQYFGPGTRLTVT.

The rearrangement links TRBV27 to TRBJ2-5, with 7 bases lining up with TRBD1. The CDR3 sequence is 15 residues long. The ends lost 3 bases at V and 4 bases at J; junction bases unmatched: 8. Germline-derived CDR1 and CDR2 are MNHEY and SMNVEV (reference sequence). The DNA for the CDR3 is TGTGCCAGCAGTTTGCGGCAGGGGGTAGGAGAGACCCAGTACTTC. This translates into CASSLRQGVGETQYF.

The chain employs TRBV7-8 and TRBJ1-1; the D is unclear. Per the germline V gene, CDR1 is SGHVS and CDR2 is FQNEAQ. CDR3 length equals 14 residues. V was shortened by 6 bases and J by 7 bases, with 18 bases between the two germline ends. The DNA of the CDR3 is TGTGCCAGCAGGACGGGCCAAGGGTGGGGTGAAGCTTTCTTT. It encodes CASRTGQGWGEAFF.